The source of this T cell receptor beta chain is a study of blood T cell repertoires in COVID-19. At the level of the study: The analysed material was cDNA or gDNA that came from T cells, B-cell-depleted T cells, or PBMCs.

Libraries were prepared by immunoSEQ multiplex PCR; TCRdb keeps only in-frame clonotypes and omits some of them. The data hold a few hundred thousand clones, with 65% to 90% observed a single time. This CDR3 is 15 amino acids long. Looked up from germline, CDR1 is MNHEY and CDR2 is SVGAGI. Trimming cost V 0 bases and J 0 bases, with 8 bases left between them. The rearrangement uses TRBV6-5 and TRBJ1-1; D unresolved. Sequencing was performed on peripheral blood. This receptor was obtained from a woman aged 45-65 years with acute or convalescent COVID-19. The CDR3 region is CASSYSRGMNTEAFF. The CDR3 DNA is TGTGCCAGCAGTTACTCGAGAGGGATGAACACTGAAGCTTTCTTT.